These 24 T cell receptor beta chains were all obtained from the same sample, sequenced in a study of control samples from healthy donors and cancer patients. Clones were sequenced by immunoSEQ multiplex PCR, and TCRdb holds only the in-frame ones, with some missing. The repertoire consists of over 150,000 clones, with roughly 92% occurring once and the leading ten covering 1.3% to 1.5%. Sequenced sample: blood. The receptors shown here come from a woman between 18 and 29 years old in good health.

CDR3 protein: CASSIGGGTNTEAFF. Here the CDR3 DNA reads TGTGCCAGTAGTATAGGAGGGGGGACAAACACTGAAGCTTTCTTT. V and J are TRBV19 and TRBJ1-1; weak D call: TRBD1 (6 bases). Germline values: CDR1 LNHDA, CDR2 SQIVND (reference sequence). V lost 1 base and J lost 2, with 11 bases in between. The CDR3 is 15 amino acids.

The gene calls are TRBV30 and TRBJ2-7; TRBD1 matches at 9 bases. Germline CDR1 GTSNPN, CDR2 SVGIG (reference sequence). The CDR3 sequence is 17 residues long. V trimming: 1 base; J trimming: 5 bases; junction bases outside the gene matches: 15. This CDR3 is CAWSARRKDRGPHEQYF. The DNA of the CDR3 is TGTGCCTGGAGTGCCCGTAGGAAGGACAGGGGTCCTCACGAGCAGTACTTC.

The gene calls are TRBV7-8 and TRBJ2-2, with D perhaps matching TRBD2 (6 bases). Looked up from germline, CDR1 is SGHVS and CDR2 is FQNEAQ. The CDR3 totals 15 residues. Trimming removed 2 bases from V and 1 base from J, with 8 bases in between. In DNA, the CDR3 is TGTGCCAGCAGCTTATTAGCGGAGAACACCGGGGAGCTGTTTTTT. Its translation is CASSLLAENTGELFF. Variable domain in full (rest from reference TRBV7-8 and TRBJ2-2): GAGVSQSPRYKVAKRGQDVALRCDPISGHVSLFWYQQALGQGPEFLTYFQNEAQLDKSGLPSDRFFAERPEGSVSTLKIQRTQQEDSAVYLCASSLLAENTGELFFGEGSRLTVL.

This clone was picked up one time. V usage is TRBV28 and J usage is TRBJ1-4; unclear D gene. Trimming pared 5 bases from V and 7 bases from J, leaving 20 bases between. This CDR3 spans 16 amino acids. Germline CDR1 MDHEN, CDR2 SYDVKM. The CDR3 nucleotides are TGTGCCAGCAGTATCATCAGGCTACCGGCGGGTGAAAAACTGTTTTTT. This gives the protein CASSIIRLPAGEKLFF.

CDR3 coding DNA: TGTGCCGGGGGGCCCTATCAGCCCCAGCATTTT. Its translation: CAGGPYQPQHF. The chain carries TRBV6-5 and TRBJ1-5, with TRBD1 as a possible D gene (6 bases). V lost 11 bases to trimming and J lost 5 bases, with 10 bases between them. The CDR3 sequence is 11 residues long. From germline, CDR1 is MNHEY and CDR2 SVGAGI.

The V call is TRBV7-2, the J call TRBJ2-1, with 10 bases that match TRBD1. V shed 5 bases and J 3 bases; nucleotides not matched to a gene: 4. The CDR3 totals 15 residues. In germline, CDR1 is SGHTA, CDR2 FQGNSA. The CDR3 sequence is CASSPTGGSYNEQFF. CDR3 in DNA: TGTGCCAGCAGCCCGACAGGGGGCAGCTACAATGAGCAGTTCTTC.

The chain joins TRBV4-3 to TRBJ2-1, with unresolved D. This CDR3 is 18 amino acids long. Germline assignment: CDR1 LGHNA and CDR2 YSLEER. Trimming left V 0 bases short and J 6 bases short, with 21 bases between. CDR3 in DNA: TGCGCCAGCAGCCAAGATAAGTTTGGGGTCTTAGGATTCAATGAGCAGTTCTTC. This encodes CASSQDKFGVLGFNEQFF.

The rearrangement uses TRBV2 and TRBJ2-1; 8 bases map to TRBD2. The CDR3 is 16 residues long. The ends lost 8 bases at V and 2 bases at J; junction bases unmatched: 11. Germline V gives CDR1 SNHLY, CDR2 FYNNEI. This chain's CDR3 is CASRIRAGATYNEQFF. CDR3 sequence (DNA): TGTGCCAGCCGGATTAGAGCGGGGGCCACCTACAATGAGCAGTTCTTC.

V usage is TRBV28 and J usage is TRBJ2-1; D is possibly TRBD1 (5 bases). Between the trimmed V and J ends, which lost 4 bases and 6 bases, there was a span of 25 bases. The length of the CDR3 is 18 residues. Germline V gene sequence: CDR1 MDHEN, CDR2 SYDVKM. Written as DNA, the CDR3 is TGTGCCAGCAGTTCAACGTATCAGGGAAGGTTTTCGGGCAATGAGCAGTTCTTC. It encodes CASSSTYQGRFSGNEQFF.

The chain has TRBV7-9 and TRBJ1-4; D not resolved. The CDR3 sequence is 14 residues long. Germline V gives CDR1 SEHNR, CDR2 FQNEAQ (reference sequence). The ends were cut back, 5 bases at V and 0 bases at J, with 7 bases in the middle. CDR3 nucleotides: TGTGCCAGCAGCCCGACACCAACTAATGAAAAACTGTTTTTT. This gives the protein CASSPTPTNEKLFF.

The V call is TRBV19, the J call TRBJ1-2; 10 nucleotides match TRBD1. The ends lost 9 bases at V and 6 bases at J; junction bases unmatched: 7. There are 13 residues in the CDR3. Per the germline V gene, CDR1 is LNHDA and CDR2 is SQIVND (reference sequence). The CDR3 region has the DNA TGTGCCAGCCGAGGACAGGGGGAGGATGGCTACACCTTC. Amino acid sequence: CASRGQGEDGYTF.

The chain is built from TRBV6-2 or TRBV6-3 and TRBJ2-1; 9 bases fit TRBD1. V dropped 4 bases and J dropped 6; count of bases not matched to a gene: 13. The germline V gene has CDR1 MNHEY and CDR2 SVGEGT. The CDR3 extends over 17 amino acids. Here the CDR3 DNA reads TGTGCCAGCAGTTTACGGACAGGGGCTAAAGGGGCCAATGAGCAGTTCTTC. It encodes CASSLRTGAKGANEQFF.

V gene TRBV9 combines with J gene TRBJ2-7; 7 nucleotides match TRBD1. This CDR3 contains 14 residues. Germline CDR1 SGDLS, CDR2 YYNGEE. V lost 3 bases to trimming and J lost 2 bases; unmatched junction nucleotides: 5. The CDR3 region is CASSAGQAAYEQYF. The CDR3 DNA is TGTGCCAGCAGCGCTGGACAGGCGGCCTACGAGCAGTACTTC.

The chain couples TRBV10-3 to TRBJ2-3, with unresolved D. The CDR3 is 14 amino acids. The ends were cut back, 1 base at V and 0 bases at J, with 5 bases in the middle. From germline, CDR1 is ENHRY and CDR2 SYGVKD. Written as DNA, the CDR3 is TGTGCCATCAGTGAGTTGGACAGCACAGATACGCAGTATTTT. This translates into CAISELDSTDTQYF.

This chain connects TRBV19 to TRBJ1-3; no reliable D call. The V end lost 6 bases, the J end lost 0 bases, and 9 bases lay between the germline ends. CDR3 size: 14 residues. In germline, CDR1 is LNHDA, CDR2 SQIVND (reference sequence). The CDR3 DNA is TGTGCCAGTAGGGCGGATAGCTCTGGAAACACCATATATTTT. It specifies CASRADSSGNTIYF.

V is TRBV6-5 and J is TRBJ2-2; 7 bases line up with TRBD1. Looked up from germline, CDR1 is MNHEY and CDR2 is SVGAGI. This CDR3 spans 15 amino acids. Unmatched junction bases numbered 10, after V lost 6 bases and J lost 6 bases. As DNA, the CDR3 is TGTGCCAGCAGCATAAACAGGGGTCCCGCCGGGGAGCTGTTTTTT. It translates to CASSINRGPAGELFF.

The CDR3 DNA reads TGTGCCAGCAGCTTAGCGGGGAGCGTTAGTGAGCAGTTCTTC. Its protein product is CASSLAGSVSEQFF. The J gene is TRBJ2-1, the V gene TRBV7-2; TRBD2 is a possible D gene (5 bases). The V end was cut by 0 bases, the J end by 9 bases, with 12 bases between. The CDR3 runs to 14 residues. In germline, CDR1 is SGHTA, CDR2 FQGNSA.

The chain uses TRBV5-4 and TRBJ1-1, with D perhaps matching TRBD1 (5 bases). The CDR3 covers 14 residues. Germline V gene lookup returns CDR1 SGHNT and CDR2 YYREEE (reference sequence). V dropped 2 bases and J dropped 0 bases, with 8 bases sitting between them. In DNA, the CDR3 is TGTGCCAGCAGCTTTGTAGGGGTGAACACTGAAGCTTTCTTT. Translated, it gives CASSFVGVNTEAFF.

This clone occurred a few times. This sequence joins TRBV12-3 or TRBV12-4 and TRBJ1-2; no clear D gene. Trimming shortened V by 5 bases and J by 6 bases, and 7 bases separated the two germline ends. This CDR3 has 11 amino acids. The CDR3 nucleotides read TGTGCCAGCAGTCTACTTAATGGCTACACCTTC. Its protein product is CASSLLNGYTF.

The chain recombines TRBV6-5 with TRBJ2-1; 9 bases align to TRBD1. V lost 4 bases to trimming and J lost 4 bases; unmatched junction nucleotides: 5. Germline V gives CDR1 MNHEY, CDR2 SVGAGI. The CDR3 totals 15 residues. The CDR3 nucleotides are TGTGCCAGCAGTTTACCCGGGACAGGGTACAATGAGCAGTTCTTC. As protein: CASSLPGTGYNEQFF.

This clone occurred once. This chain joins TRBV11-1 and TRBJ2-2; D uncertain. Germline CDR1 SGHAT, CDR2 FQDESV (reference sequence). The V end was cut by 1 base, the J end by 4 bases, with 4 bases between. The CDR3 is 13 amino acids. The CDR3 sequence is CASSLVTTGELFF. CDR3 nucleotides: TGTGCCAGCAGCTTAGTGACCACCGGGGAGCTGTTTTTT.

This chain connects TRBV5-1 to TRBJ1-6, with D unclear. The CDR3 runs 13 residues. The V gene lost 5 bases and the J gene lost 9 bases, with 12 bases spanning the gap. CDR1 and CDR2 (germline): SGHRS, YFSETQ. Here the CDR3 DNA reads TGCGCCAGCAGTCGAGGTGAAGGTTCACCCCTCCACTTT. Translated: CASSRGEGSPLHF.

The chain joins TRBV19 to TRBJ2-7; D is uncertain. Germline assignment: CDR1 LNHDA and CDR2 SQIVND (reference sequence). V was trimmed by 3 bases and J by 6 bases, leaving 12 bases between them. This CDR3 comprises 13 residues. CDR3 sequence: CASSISPAREQYF. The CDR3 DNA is TGTGCCAGTAGTATTTCGCCAGCGCGCGAGCAGTACTTC. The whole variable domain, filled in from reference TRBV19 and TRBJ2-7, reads DGGITQSPKYLFRKEGQNVTLSCEQNLNHDAMYWYRQDPGQGLRLIYYSQIVNDFQKGDIAEGYSVSREKKESFPLTVTSAQKNPTAFYLCASSISPAREQYFGPGTRLTVT.

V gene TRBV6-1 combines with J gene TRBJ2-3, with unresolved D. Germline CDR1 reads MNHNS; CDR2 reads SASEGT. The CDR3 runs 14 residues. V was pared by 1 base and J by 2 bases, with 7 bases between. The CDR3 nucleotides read TGTGCCAGCAGTGAAGGCCAATCCACAGATACGCAGTATTTT. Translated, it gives CASSEGQSTDTQYF.